The clone carrying this TCR beta chain was detected a few times. Trimming left V 5 bases short and J 1 base short, with 13 bases between. The CDR3 runs to 15 residues. The data were taken from a study of T-cell memory formation after mild COVID-19. The wider study: TCR clusters were largely donor specific.

TCRdb independently ran MiXCR on the 5' RACE reads; one entry per CDR3 protein. The data show almost 550,000 distinct CDR3 sequences, roughly 20% seen once. Sequences were obtained from PBMCs or a T cell subset sorted from them (not recorded which). This sequence originates from an adult woman who had mild COVID-19 (a few samples of this study predate the infection). Cell type and time point are not known. The genes are TRBV12-3 or TRBV12-4 and TRBJ2-3; D not certain. CDR3 in DNA: TGTGCCAGCAGTCCTCTGGCGGACCGCACAGATACGCAGTATTTT. This translates into CASSPLADRTDTQYF.